This TCR beta chain was recovered during a study of T-cell reconstitution after alpha-beta-depleted transplantation in children. Germline values: CDR1 LGHNA, CDR2 YNFKEQ. The CDR3 covers 14 residues. V gave up 0 bases and J gave up 6 bases, with 6 bases separating them. This clonotype was seen at least ten times. Using unique molecular identifiers, the investigators prepared the TCRbeta library. Each CDR3 protein is one row after TCRdb ran MiXCR on the PCR reads. This sample carries 200,000 to 250,000 distinct CDR3 sequences, about a tenth of them seen once, and the ten largest clones take about 30%. The rearrangement joins TRBV4-2 to TRBJ1-6, with D unresolved. The sequence was obtained from a child younger than two with acute myeloid leukemia, due to receive a stem cell transplant. Sequencing was performed on PBMCs, taken before TCRalphabeta/CD19-depleted stem cell transplant. The CDR3 DNA is TGTGCCAGCAGCCAAGACAGATTTAATTCACCCCTCCACTTT. Translation gives CASSQDRFNSPLHF.